These 8 T cell receptor beta chains share one sample of origin, sequenced in a study of T cells in Graves' hyperthyroidism and ophthalmopathy. Amplification of TCR beta CDR3 regions was performed using RNA transcripts as template. First-round RT-PCR of the TCR CDR3 relied on the HTBI primer set. TCRdb ran MiXCR on the multiplex PCR reads and lists one entry per CDR3 protein. The table lists a few hundred thousand distinct CDR3 sequences, approximately 15% of them singletons. The sample taken for sequencing was blood. The source is a young woman with Graves' hyperthyroidism.

The chain couples TRBV7-9 to TRBJ2-3; 8 nucleotides line up with TRBD1. Germline V CDR1 and CDR2: SEHNR, FQNEAQ (reference sequence). The CDR3 covers 16 residues. V was pared by 5 bases and J by 11 bases, with 18 bases of the junction left unmatched. CDR3 protein: CASSNPDRGAPGEQYF. The DNA for the CDR3 is TGTGCCAGCAGCAACCCTGACAGGGGTGCTCCAGGGGAGCAGTATTTT.

This clonotype has at least ten counts. The rearrangement links TRBV12-3 or TRBV12-4 to TRBJ2-7; TRBD2 might be the D (5 bases). Trimming shortened V by 6 bases and J by 1 base, and 16 bases separated the two germline ends. The CDR3 runs to 15 residues. CDR3 coding DNA: TGTGCCAGCAGCCCTGAGGGAGCCACGTCCTACGAGCAGTACTTC. The encoded protein is CASSPEGATSYEQYF.

This clonotype has ten or more counts. J is TRBJ2-7 and V is TRBV6-1; perhaps D is TRBD1 or TRBD2 (6 bases each). Trimming removed 7 bases at V and 5 bases at J, with 15 bases between. The CDR3 contains 13 residues. Looked up from germline, CDR1 is MNHNS and CDR2 is SASEGT. CDR3 amino acids: CASTRRGADEQYF. The CDR3 bases are TGTGCCAGCACCCGGAGGGGGGCGGACGAGCAGTACTTC.

This clonotype was counted only a few times. This chain links TRBV27 with TRBJ1-4; possibly TRBD1 for D (5 bases). Trimming cost V 1 base and J 7 bases, with 10 bases left between them. Germline V gene sequence: CDR1 MNHEY, CDR2 SMNVEV (reference sequence). This CDR3 comprises 14 residues. The CDR3 sequence is CASSLWRGGEKLFF. CDR3 coding DNA: TGTGCCAGCAGTTTATGGAGGGGAGGTGAAAAACTGTTTTTT.

The V and J genes are TRBV5-6 and TRBJ1-2; D unresolved. The CDR3 length is 14 residues. In germline, CDR1 is SGHDT, CDR2 YYEEEE. Trimming left V 1 base short and J 1 base short, with 8 bases between. The CDR3 DNA reads TGTGCCAGCAGCTTGCCCCCCGTTAACTATGGCTACACCTTC. Amino acid sequence: CASSLPPVNYGYTF.

This clonotype was counted between two and nine times. The rearrangement joins TRBV3-1 to TRBJ2-3, with D perhaps given as TRBD1 or TRBD2 (5 bases each). The V end was cut by 0 bases, the J end by 8 bases, with 9 bases between. The CDR3 extends over 13 amino acids. Germline lookup yields CDR1 LGHDT and CDR2 YNNKEL (reference sequence). CDR3 in amino acids: CASSQEGPGTQYF. The CDR3 DNA is TGTGCCAGCAGCCAAGAGGGACCAGGTACGCAGTATTTT.

As to this clonotype: Given a much more abundant clone one base away, this may be a read error. The chain joins TRBV29-1 to TRBJ2-1; D not resolved. The germline V gene has CDR1 SQVTM and CDR2 ANQGSEA. The CDR3 sequence is 15 residues long. The CDR3 sequence is CNASPFPGSYNEQFF. In DNA form, the CDR3 reads TGCAACGCCTCCCCGTTTCCGGGTTCCTACAATGAGCAGTTCTTC.

The V call is TRBV5-1, the J call TRBJ2-7, with 10 bases lining up with TRBD2. V lost 5 bases, J lost 1 base, and 6 bases stayed unmatched. The CDR3 totals 15 residues. Germline values: CDR1 SGHRS, CDR2 YFSETQ. In DNA, the CDR3 is TGCGCCAGCAGTCGTGTAGCGGGGGGTTCCTACGAGCAGTACTTC. Its protein is CASSRVAGGSYEQYF.